The 15 T cell receptor beta chains below come from one sample, sequenced in a study of blood T cells in healthy people across ages. Then a second PCR, running about 6 to 12 cycles, was carried out with a sample-barcoded 5' primer and a J-beta primer mix. TCRdb called the 5' RACE reads again in MiXCR, with one record for every CDR3 protein. The repertoire holds some 640,000 distinct CDR3 sequences, with 49% as singletons. Sequencing input: blood. The receptors come from a woman aged 55-69 years in good health.

Of note for this clonotype: The conserved phenylalanine or tryptophan normally closing the CDR3 is absent here, so this likely arose from a read error. The V and J genes are TRBV5-1 and TRBJ2-5, with D possibly being TRBD1 (6 bases). The CDR3 sequence is 14 residues long. Per germline, CDR1 SGHRS and CDR2 YFSETQ. V was trimmed by 2 bases and J by 0 bases, leaving 8 bases between them. The CDR3 DNA reads TGCGCCAGCAGCTTACGGACAGACCAAGAGACCCAGTACTTA. Amino acids: CASSLRTDQETQYL.

This clonotype was recorded once. The V gene is TRBV7-2, the J gene TRBJ2-2, with D perhaps TRBD1 (5 bases). Germline CDR1 is SGHTA and CDR2 is FQGNSA. CDR3 length: 15 amino acids. Trimming pared 5 bases from V and 4 bases from J, leaving 14 bases between. The CDR3 reads CASSRSGLVTGELFF. The CDR3 nucleotides read TGTGCCAGCAGCAGATCAGGGCTGGTCACCGGGGAGCTGTTTTTT. Together with reference TRBV7-2 and TRBJ2-2, the CDR3 gives the full variable domain: GAGVSQSPSNKVTEKGKDVELRCDPISGHTALYWYRQSLGQGLEFLIYFQGNSAPDKSGLPSDRFSAERTGGSVSTLTIQRTQQEDSAVYLCASSRSGLVTGELFFGEGSRLTVL.

J is TRBJ1-1 and V is TRBV5-1; TRBD1 matches at 9 bases. Germline lookup yields CDR1 SGHRS and CDR2 YFSETQ. The CDR3 is 14 residues long. The V gene end was trimmed by 5 bases and the J gene end by 7 bases; junction bases not matched to a gene: 9. As DNA, the CDR3 is TGCGCCAGCAGAGAGGGACAGGGTGTCGGTGAAGCTTTCTTT. As protein: CASREGQGVGEAFF.

This clonotype is a singleton in its sample. The junction departs from the called germline gene at one end, perhaps through a read error. This chain uses TRBV2 with TRBJ1-5, with no clear D. The V gene's germline CDR1 is SNHLY and CDR2 FYNNEI. The CDR3 has 15 amino acids. The CDR3 spells CTSSESPRGNQPQHF. DNA for the CDR3: TGTACCAGCAGTGAATCGCCGAGGGGCAATCAGCCCCAGCATTTT. The variable domain in full, with the rest retrieved from reference TRBV2 and TRBJ1-5, is EPEVTQTPSHQVTQMGQEVILRCVPISNHLYFYWYRQILGQKVEFLVSFYNNEISEKSEIFDDQFSVERPDGSNFTLKIRSTKLEDSAMYFCTSSESPRGNQPQHFGDGTRLSIL.

V usage is TRBV7-2 and J usage is TRBJ2-2; 9 nucleotides match TRBD1. Germline V CDR1 and CDR2: SGHTA, FQGNSA. This CDR3 comprises 16 residues. V shed 0 bases, J shed 4 bases, and the junction held 3 bases outside the gene matches. In nucleotides, the CDR3 is TGTGCCAGCAGCTTAGCGTCGGGACAGGGCACCGGGGAGCTGTTTTTT. Translating gives CASSLASGQGTGELFF.

The gene calls are TRBV29-1 and TRBJ1-1; possibly TRBD1 for D (5 bases). Trimming removed 4 bases at V and 8 bases at J, with 11 bases between. The CDR3 extends over 11 amino acids. From germline, CDR1 is SQVTM and CDR2 ANQGSEA. The CDR3: CSVGGRVEAFF. CDR3 bases: TGCAGCGTTGGGGGCAGGGTCGAAGCTTTCTTT. Using reference TRBV29-1 and TRBJ1-1 for the parts outside the CDR3, the full variable domain is SAVISQKPSRDICQRGTSLTIQCQVDSQVTMMFWYRQQPGQSLTLIATANQGSEATYESGFVIDKFPISRPNLTFSTLTVSNMSPEDSSIYLCSVGGRVEAFFGQGTRLTVV.

This chain joins TRBV15 and TRBJ2-4, with a possible D match to TRBD2 (6 bases). The length of the CDR3 is 17 residues. Germline loops: CDR1 LNHNV, CDR2 YYDKDF (reference sequence). V was shortened by 0 bases and J by 9 bases, with 21 bases between the two germline ends. The CDR3 DNA reads as TGTGCCACCAGCAGAGATGAGGACCTAGCGACGAGGGGCATTCAGTACTTC. Translating gives CATSRDEDLATRGIQYF.

This rearrangement joins TRBV12-3 or TRBV12-4 to TRBJ2-6, with D perhaps being TRBD1 or TRBD2 (6 bases each). V lost 6 bases and J 2 bases, leaving 17 bases between the germline ends. The CDR3 sequence is 17 residues long. CDR3: CASRFPGGAPGANVLTF. The CDR3 DNA reads as TGTGCCAGCAGATTTCCCGGGGGCGCCCCTGGGGCCAACGTCCTGACTTTC.

This clonotype was observed a handful of times. V usage is TRBV14 and J usage is TRBJ1-2, with a weak D call TRBD1 (5 bases). The V gene's germline CDR1 is SGHDN and CDR2 FVKESK. The CDR3 extends over 14 amino acids. V lost 2 bases to trimming and J lost 8 bases, with 15 bases between them. CDR3 coding DNA: TGTGCCAGCAGCCAAACGGGCAGGGTCCTCGGCTACACCTTC. It translates to CASSQTGRVLGYTF. Full variable domain (remainder filled in from reference TRBV14 and TRBJ1-2): EAGVTQFPSHSVIEKGQTVTLRCDPISGHDNLYWYRRVMGKEIKFLLHFVKESKQDESGMPNNRFLAERTGGTYSTLKVQPAELEDSGVYFCASSQTGRVLGYTFGSGTRLTVV.

This clonotype was seen a handful of times. The rearrangement uses TRBV7-2 and TRBJ2-3; 8 bases align to TRBD2. CDR1 and CDR2 (germline): SGHTA, FQGNSA. J gave up 5 bases and V 5 bases, and 9 bases lay outside the gene matches. The CDR3 contains 15 residues. CDR3 region: CASSHEAGVVDTQYF. CDR3 in DNA: TGTGCCAGCAGCCATGAAGCGGGAGTGGTAGATACGCAGTATTTT.

The rearrangement uses TRBV5-1 and TRBJ2-7; D is unresolved. Germline loops: CDR1 SGHRS, CDR2 YFSETQ. The germline V and J ends were trimmed by 0 bases and 2 bases, with 9 bases remaining between them. The length of the CDR3 is 14 residues. CDR3 sequence (DNA): TGCGCCAGCAGCTTGGATCCCCGTCCCTACGAGCAGTACTTC. Translation: CASSLDPRPYEQYF.

The rearrangement joins TRBV7-2 to TRBJ2-7; D is unresolved. The CDR3 length is 14 residues. Germline values: CDR1 SGHTA, CDR2 FQGNSA. Between the trimmed V and J ends, which lost 5 bases and 6 bases, there was a span of 17 bases. This CDR3 is CASSPPGNRAEQYF. The DNA of the CDR3 is TGTGCCAGCAGCCCCCCCGGCAATAGGGCCGAGCAGTACTTC.

The chain employs TRBV7-9 and TRBJ2-7, with 7 bases matching TRBD2. The CDR3 covers 15 residues. Germline V lookup: CDR1 SEHNR, CDR2 FQNEAQ (reference sequence). J was trimmed by 4 bases and V by 1 base; bases with no gene match: 7. CDR3 region: CASSLGAGALYEQYF. CDR3 DNA sequence: TGTGCCAGCAGCTTAGGTGCGGGAGCCCTATACGAGCAGTACTTC.

The rearrangement joins TRBV6-6 to TRBJ2-7; D is possibly TRBD2 (5 bases). CDR3 size: 14 residues. Deletions cut 7 bases from V and 7 bases from J, with 20 bases between. Germline loops: CDR1 MNHNY, CDR2 SVGAGI (reference sequence). The CDR3 sequence: CASTGKGPNREQYF. The CDR3 nucleotides are TGTGCCAGCACGGGGAAGGGTCCTAATCGGGAGCAGTACTTC.

Note on this clonotype: One junction end disagrees with the germline gene, perhaps due to a read error. The V call is TRBV20-1, the J call TRBJ2-7; tentatively, D is TRBD1 (6 bases). The germline gives CDR1 DFQATT, CDR2 SNEGSKA (reference sequence). This CDR3 has 16 residues. The CDR3: CNASPRSGAVHYEQYF. The CDR3 nucleotides read TGCAATGCTAGTCCCCGATCAGGGGCCGTACACTACGAGCAGTACTTC.